These T cell receptor beta chains were read from a single sample in a study of Graves' ophthalmopathy and Graves' hyperthyroidism. TCRdb itself ran the multiplex PCR reads through MiXCR, one entry per CDR3 protein. The data show 200,000 to 250,000 distinct CDR3 sequences, 25% to 30% seen once. Sequencing was performed on peripheral blood. These receptors were taken from a man aged 45 to 65 with Graves' ophthalmopathy. CDR3s include the opening cysteine and the closing phenylalanine or tryptophan. Fields, in order: D gene, clone size, J gene, V gene, CDR3 DNA, CDR3 protein. The D gene is left open where the match is weak. The size entry is marked missing in some rows and otherwise reads once, few, many or a size class.

TRBD2 many TRBJ2-5 TRBV19 TGTGCCAGTAGTATGGGACTAGCGGTCCAAGAGACCCAGTACTTC CASSMGLAVQETQYF
NA few TRBJ1-1 TRBV15 TGTGCCACCAGCAGATCCCCGGGCAACACTGAAGCTTTCTTT CATSRSPGNTEAFF
TRBD1 many TRBJ1-6 TRBV27 TGTGCCACAAAGGACAGGGTAGATTCACCCCTCCACTTT CATKDRVDSPLHF
NA NA TRBJ1-2 TRBV19 TGTGCCAGTAGCACGGAAACTGAGTATGGCTACACCTTC CASSTETEYGYTF
NA many TRBJ1-2 TRBV7-2 TGTGCCAGCAGCTTAGCGCTAATCGGGAGGGCGGGTGGCTACACCTTC CASSLALIGRAGGYTF
NA many TRBJ1-1 TRBV6-5 TGTGCCAGCAGTTTGACCTGGGGATCAGGGGAGACTGAAGCTTTCTTT CASSLTWGSGETEAFF
NA many TRBJ2-7 TRBV24-1 TGTGCCACCAGTGATTTGGGGGCCCCCTACGAGCAGTACTTC CATSDLGAPYEQYF
NA NA TRBJ1-3 TRBV25-1 TGTGCCAGCAGCCTCGGGCTGGCAGGTCTGAGCTCTGGAAACACCATATATTTT CASSLGLAGLSSGNTIYF
TRBD2 many TRBJ2-3 TRBV11-3 TGTGCCAGCAGCTTAGATCAAGCGGGAGTAATCGGTACGCAGTATTTT CASSLDQAGVIGTQYF
NA many TRBJ1-1 TRBV9 TGTGCCAGCAGCGTAGAAACAGGCACTGAAGCTTTCTTT CASSVETGTEAFF
TRBD1 many TRBJ2-2 TRBV28 TGTGCCAGCAGAACTCAGGGGGTCACCGGGGAGCTGTTTTTT CASRTQGVTGELFF
NA many TRBJ1-3 TRBV6-5 TGTGCCAGCAGTTACTCCCCGTTCGACGATTCTGGAAACACCATATATTTT CASSYSPFDDSGNTIYF
NA many TRBJ2-5 TRBV6-2/TRBV6-3 TGTGCCAGCAGTTACTCGTCTACAGGGATTTCGGGGGAGACCCAGTACTTC CASSYSSTGISGETQYF
NA many TRBJ2-7 TRBV6-5 TGTGCCAGCAGTTTTCGGGGGGCGGGCGAGCAGTACTTC CASSFRGAGEQYF
NA NA TRBJ1-6 TRBV6-1 TGTGCCACAAAGAAGGGATCCTATAATTCACCCCTCCACTTT CATKKGSYNSPLHF
TRBD1 many TRBJ1-1 TRBV28 TGTGCCAGCAGTCGCAGGGGGATGAACACTGAAGCTTTCTTT CASSRRGMNTEAFF
NA NA TRBJ2-5 TRBV2 TGTGCCAGCAGTGAACATTGGCGGGACGGCGAGACCCAGTACTTC CASSEHWRDGETQYF
NA NA TRBJ1-1 TRBV12-3/TRBV12-4 TGTGCCAGCAGCCTCCCCATGGGCACTGAAGCTTTCTTT CASSLPMGTEAFF
NA NA TRBJ1-3 TRBV16 TGTGCCAGCAGCCAACCGTCGAAGGTTACTGGAAACACCATATATTTT CASSQPSKVTGNTIYF
TRBD2 many TRBJ2-7 TRBV19 TGTGCCAGTAGTATGGGTAGCGGGAGGCCCGCCTACGAGCAGTACTTC CASSMGSGRPAYEQYF
NA many TRBJ2-7 TRBV28 TGTGCCAGCAGCCAAAGGATGAGCTCCTACGAGCAGTACTTC CASSQRMSSYEQYF
TRBD2 many TRBJ2-5 TRBV20-1 TGCAGCCTGCTAGCGGGAGGGAAAGAGACCCAGTACTTC CSLLAGGKETQYF